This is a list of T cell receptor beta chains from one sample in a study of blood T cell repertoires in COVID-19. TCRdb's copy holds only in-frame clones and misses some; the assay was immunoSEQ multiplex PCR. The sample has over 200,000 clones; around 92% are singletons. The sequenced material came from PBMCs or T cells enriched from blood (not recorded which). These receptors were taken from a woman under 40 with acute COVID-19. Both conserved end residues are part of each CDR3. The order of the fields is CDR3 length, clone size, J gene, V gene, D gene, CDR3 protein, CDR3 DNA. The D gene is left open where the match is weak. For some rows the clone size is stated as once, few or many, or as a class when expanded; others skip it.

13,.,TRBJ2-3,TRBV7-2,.,CASSSVDADTQYF,TGTGCCAGCAGCAGCGTTGACGCAGATACGCAGTATTTT
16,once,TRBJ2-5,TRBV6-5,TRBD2,CASSYSSRGTQETQYF,TGTGCCAGCAGTTACTCCTCGCGGGGGACCCAAGAGACCCAGTACTTC
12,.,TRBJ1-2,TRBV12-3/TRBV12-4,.,CASSSSPYGYTF,TGTGCCAGCAGTTCGAGTCCCTATGGCTACACCTTC
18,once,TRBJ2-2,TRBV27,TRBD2,CASSLSRAGTPNTGELFF,TGTGCCAGCAGTTTATCCAGAGCGGGGACCCCGAACACCGGGGAGCTGTTTTTT
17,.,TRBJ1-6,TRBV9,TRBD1,CASSVGGGGGDNSPLHF,TGTGCCAGCAGCGTAGGAGGGGGCGGTGGCGATAATTCACCCCTCCACTTT
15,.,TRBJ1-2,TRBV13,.,CASSLRPGRAYGYTF,TGTGCCAGCAGCTTAAGACCAGGGAGGGCCTATGGCTACACCTTC
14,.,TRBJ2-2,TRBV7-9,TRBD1,CASSLRQGAGELFF,TGTGCCAGCAGCTTACGACAGGGGGCCGGGGAGCTGTTTTTT
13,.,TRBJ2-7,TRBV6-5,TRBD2,CASRVAGAGEQYF,TGTGCCAGCAGAGTAGCGGGGGCTGGCGAGCAGTACTTC
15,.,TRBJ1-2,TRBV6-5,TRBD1,CASRTGQGGGYGYTF,TGTGCCAGCAGGACGGGACAGGGGGGTGGCTATGGCTACACCTTC
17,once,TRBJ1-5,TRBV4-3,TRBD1,CASSQESSGTGDQPQHF,TGCGCCAGCAGCCAAGAGAGCTCCGGGACAGGGGATCAGCCCCAGCATTTT
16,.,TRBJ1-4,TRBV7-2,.,CASSTSGGGWGEKLFF,TGTGCCAGCAGCACCTCCGGGGGGGGCTGGGGTGAAAAACTGTTTTTT
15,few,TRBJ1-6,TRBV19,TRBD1,CASRNRDRERSPLHF,TGTGCCAGTAGGAACCGGGACAGGGAAAGATCACCCCTCCACTTT
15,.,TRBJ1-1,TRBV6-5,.,CASRPNREEFAEAFF,TGTGCCAGCAGGCCTAACAGGGAAGAGTTCGCTGAAGCTTTCTTT
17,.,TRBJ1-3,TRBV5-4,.,CASSILDGGGPGNTIYF,TGTGCCAGCAGCATACTAGATGGGGGAGGGCCTGGAAACACCATATATTTT
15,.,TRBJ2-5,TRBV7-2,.,CASSLAILAQETQYF,TGTGCCAGCAGCTTAGCTATTCTAGCCCAAGAGACCCAGTACTTC
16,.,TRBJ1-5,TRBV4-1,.,CASSQGRAYSNQPQHF,TGCGCCAGCAGCCAAGGCAGGGCTTATAGCAATCAGCCCCAGCATTTT
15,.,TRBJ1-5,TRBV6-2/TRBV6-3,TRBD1,CASSFSDRVGQPQHF,TGTGCCAGCAGTTTTTCGGACAGGGTTGGGCAGCCCCAGCATTTT
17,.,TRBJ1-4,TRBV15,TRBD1,CATSGESRGLSNEKLFF,TGTGCCACCAGCGGAGAATCCAGGGGGCTCAGTAATGAAAAACTGTTTTTT